This T cell receptor (beta chain) was profiled in a study of OX40 agonist ivuxolimab in advanced cancers. TCRdb keeps only in-frame clones here, not all; method: immunoSEQ multiplex PCR. The data contain tens of thousands of clones, approximately 87% of them singletons. Germline V gene lookup returns CDR1 SGHRS and CDR2 YFSETQ. There are 15 residues in the CDR3. V lost 4 bases to trimming and J lost 7 bases; unmatched junction nucleotides: 8. Sequences were derived from CD4+ or CD8+ T cells sorted from blood, sampled in a trial of the OX40 agonist ivuxolimab. This clonotype originated in an adult with an advanced solid tumor such as melanoma, head and neck, liver or kidney cancer. The chain has TRBV5-1 and TRBJ2-5; 12 bases are a match to TRBD2. CDR3 sequence (DNA): TGCGCCAGCAGCCCCGCTAGCGGGGGGGAAGTGACCCAGTACTTC. This translates into CASSPASGGEVTQYF. Based on the CDR3 plus reference TRBV5-1 and TRBJ2-5, the full variable domain is KAGVTQTPRYLIKTRGQQVTLSCSPISGHRSVSWYQQTPGQGLQFLFEYFSETQRNKGNFPGRFSGRQFSNSRSEMNVSTLELGDSALYLCASSPASGGEVTQYFGPGTRLLVL.